These T cell receptor beta chains were read from a single sample in a study of cytomegalovirus exposure and HLA in healthy donors. Data came from immunoSEQ multiplex PCR; TCRdb stores just in-frame clones and leaves some out. The profile covers fewer than 95,000 clones, with approximately 80% appearing a single time and approximately 2% taken by the ten largest. Material: PBMCs. These receptors were taken from a man between 18 and 35 years old in good health and CMV-seronegative. Both conserved end residues are part of each CDR3. The order of the fields is J gene, V gene, CDR3 protein.

J: TRBJ2-5
V: TRBV25-1
CDR3: CASSEQRGVQETQYF

J: TRBJ1-6
V: TRBV6-5
CDR3: CASSLGQESPLHF

J: TRBJ2-1
V: TRBV6-5
CDR3: CASSYSWAPVYGEQFF

J: TRBJ2-5
V: TRBV2
CDR3: CASSEWTGEYQETQYF

J: TRBJ1-6
V: TRBV7-9
CDR3: CASSLTDPLHF

J: TRBJ2-1
V: TRBV9
CDR3: CASSTSGGGYNEQFF

J: TRBJ1-6
V: TRBV19
CDR3: CASRGQGASGSPLHF

J: TRBJ1-6
V: TRBV6-1
CDR3: CASKRQGPWDSPLHF

J: TRBJ1-2
V: TRBV5-8
CDR3: CASSLLRVDYGYTF

J: TRBJ2-7
V: TRBV7-2
CDR3: CASSLSGLIYEQYF

J: TRBJ2-5
V: TRBV5-1
CDR3: CASSLGAGEIQYF

J: TRBJ1-1
V: TRBV5-1
CDR3: CASSFQGENTEAFF